Each of the 17 T cell receptor beta chains below was sequenced from the same sample in a study of blood T cells in healthy people across ages. The second PCR ran about 6 to 12 cycles with a sample-barcoded 5' primer and J-beta primers. TCRdb reanalysed the 5' RACE reads using MiXCR and keeps one entry per CDR3 protein. The sample has about 670,000 distinct CDR3 sequences, over 40% seen once. Sequencing was done on a sample of blood. The receptors were sampled from a man at least 80 years old in good health.

Of note for this clonotype: A much larger clone sits a single nucleotide away, making a read error possible. The V gene is TRBV6-6, the J gene TRBJ2-5; 8 nucleotides line up with TRBD1. This CDR3 is 14 amino acids long. With V trimmed by 2 bases and J by 11 bases, 10 bases remained unmatched. Germline V gene sequence: CDR1 MNHNY, CDR2 SVGAGI (reference sequence). The CDR3 protein is CASSYGTGFYEQYF. The CDR3 nucleotides are TGTGCCAGCAGTTACGGGACAGGATTCTATGAGCAGTACTTC.

The gene calls are TRBV7-2 and TRBJ2-7; 12 nucleotides agree with TRBD2. Looked up from germline, CDR1 is SGHTA and CDR2 is FQGNSA. With V trimmed by 6 bases and J by 5 bases, 14 bases remained unmatched. This CDR3 region has 17 residues. As DNA, the CDR3 is TGTGCCAGCAGTTACGCTCCTACTAGCGGGGGGTCCAACGAGCAGTACTTC. Translating gives CASSYAPTSGGSNEQYF.

J is TRBJ2-5 and V is TRBV7-2, with D unresolved. This CDR3 contains 13 residues. Deletions cut 5 bases from V and 13 bases from J, with 20 bases between. Germline V gene data show CDR1 as SGHTA and CDR2 as FQGNSA. In DNA form, the CDR3 reads TGTGCCAGCAGCCCCGTGCCTCGCCGAGAGCGGTACTTC. Encoded protein: CASSPVPRRERYF. Using reference TRBV7-2 and TRBJ2-5 for the parts outside the CDR3, the full variable domain is GAGVSQSPSNKVTEKGKDVELRCDPISGHTALYWYRQSLGQGLEFLIYFQGNSAPDKSGLPSDRFSAERTGGSVSTLTIQRTQQEDSAVYLCASSPVPRRERYFGPGTRLLVL.

This clonotype was observed a single time. The chain employs TRBV27 and TRBJ2-5; 7 nucleotides match TRBD1. Germline-derived CDR1 and CDR2 are MNHEY and SMNVEV (reference sequence). Trimming removed 5 bases from V and 4 bases from J; junction bases left unmatched: 7. CDR3 size: 14 residues. In nucleotides, the CDR3 is TGTGCCAGCAGTAGTCGCCGACAGGGAGAGACCCAGTACTTC. This gives the protein CASSSRRQGETQYF.

The CDR3 nucleotides are TGTGCCAGCAGCTTGGTCGACCGGAACACTGAAGCTTTCTTT. Translated: CASSLVDRNTEAFF. The chain combines TRBV7-2 with TRBJ1-1; D gene uncertain. CDR3 length: 14 amino acids. CDR1 and CDR2 from the germline V gene are SGHTA and FQGNSA. V lost 3 bases to trimming and J lost 1 base, with 9 bases between them.

This clonotype was picked up a small number of times. The chain is built from TRBV9 and TRBJ2-1; a possible D gene is TRBD2 (5 bases). Germline V CDR1 and CDR2: SGDLS, YYNGEE. There are 16 residues in the CDR3. Between the trimmed V and J ends, which lost 0 bases and 2 bases, there was a span of 12 bases. The CDR3 protein is CASSVVAGPPYNEQFF. Here the CDR3 DNA reads TGTGCCAGCAGCGTAGTTGCGGGTCCCCCCTACAATGAGCAGTTCTTC.

The chain uses TRBV25-1 and TRBJ1-6; no clear D. Germline values: CDR1 MGHDK, CDR2 SYGVNS. The CDR3 is made up of 11 amino acids. Trimming stripped 8 bases from V and 9 bases from J, with 8 bases between. CDR3 region: CASGSGSPLHF. The CDR3 DNA follows: TGTGCCAGCGGGTCGGGTTCACCCCTCCACTTT.

This rearrangement joins TRBV5-1 to TRBJ2-7; D tentatively reads TRBD1 or TRBD2 (5 bases each). Germline assignment: CDR1 SGHRS and CDR2 YFSETQ. This CDR3 spans 13 amino acids. With 4 bases removed from V and 10 bases from J, the gap between germline ends came to 18 bases. The DNA for the CDR3 is TGCGCCAGCAGCCGGGACCCCTCGGGCGGACAGTACTTC. It encodes CASSRDPSGGQYF.

In this sample, this clonotype turned up a few times. The V and J genes are TRBV4-1 and TRBJ1-5, with a possible D match to TRBD1 (5 bases). Germline values: CDR1 MGHRA, CDR2 YSYEKL. CDR3 size: 16 residues. V lost 0 bases to trimming and J lost 3 bases, with 12 bases between them. CDR3 DNA: TGCGCCAGCAGCCAAGATATGTACAGGCCCAATCAGCCCCAGCATTTT. It yields the protein CASSQDMYRPNQPQHF.

The rearrangement links TRBV14 to TRBJ2-1; perhaps TRBD1 as D (5 bases). V lost 0 bases and J 8 bases, leaving 14 bases between the germline ends. This CDR3 has 15 amino acids. Per germline, CDR1 SGHDN and CDR2 FVKESK. In nucleotides, the CDR3 is TGTGCCAGCAGCCAAGATAGGGGTAGGGGCCATGAGCAGTTCTTC. Translating it yields CASSQDRGRGHEQFF.

This rearrangement joins TRBV4-3 to TRBJ2-7; tentatively, D is TRBD1 (5 bases). The CDR3 spans 16 residues. V gave up 6 bases and J gave up 4 bases, with 22 bases separating them. Germline CDR1 LGHNA, CDR2 YSLEER. The CDR3 nucleotides are TGCGCCAGCAGTTACCTTTCAGGGCGGTTGGAATACGAGCAGTACTTC. It specifies CASSYLSGRLEYEQYF.

The table lists this clonotype with a few counts. The rearrangement links TRBV4-3 to TRBJ1-2; D unresolved. Trimming removed 1 base at V and 5 bases at J, with 8 bases between. Germline CDR1 LGHNA, CDR2 YSLEER. The CDR3 is made up of 13 amino acids. CDR3 sequence: CASSQVRSYGYTF. The CDR3 nucleotides are TGCGCCAGCAGCCAAGTCCGATCGTATGGCTACACCTTC.

There are a few counts of this clonotype. The chain couples TRBV20-1 to TRBJ2-7; D perhaps matches TRBD2 (5 bases). The ends were cut back, 6 bases at V and 6 bases at J, with 12 bases in the middle. Germline values: CDR1 DFQATT, CDR2 SNEGSKA (reference sequence). This CDR3 has 11 amino acids. The DNA of the CDR3 is TGCAGTGCCGAGCTGGCGGGCGAGCAGTACTTC. Amino acid sequence: CSAELAGEQYF.

This rearrangement joins TRBV11-1 to TRBJ2-3; the match to TRBD2 covers 7 bases. Germline V CDR1 and CDR2: SGHAT, FQDESV (reference sequence). Unmatched junction bases numbered 4, after V lost 0 bases and J lost 4 bases. The CDR3 covers 15 residues. The CDR3: CASSLASGIADTQYF. The CDR3 DNA reads TGTGCCAGCAGCTTAGCCAGCGGGATTGCAGATACGCAGTATTTT.

This clonotype was found a few times. V usage is TRBV28 and J usage is TRBJ2-1, with TRBD2 identical over 8 bases. Germline V gives CDR1 MDHEN, CDR2 SYDVKM. With V trimmed by 3 bases and J by 8 bases, 6 bases remained unmatched. The CDR3 spans 14 residues. In DNA form, the CDR3 reads TGTGCCAGCAGTTTGGGGACTAGTAACGATGAGCAGTTCTTC. Translated, it gives CASSLGTSNDEQFF.

This clonotype was found a few times. The V and J genes are TRBV7-2 and TRBJ2-7, with 7 bases matching TRBD1. V dropped 4 bases and J dropped 2; count of bases not matched to a gene: 8. This CDR3 comprises 15 residues. Germline assignment: CDR1 SGHTA and CDR2 FQGNSA. The CDR3 sequence: CASSSHRGSTYEQYF. CDR3 nucleotides: TGTGCCAGCAGCTCCCACAGGGGATCCACCTACGAGCAGTACTTC. Filled out from reference TRBV7-2 and TRBJ2-7, the complete variable domain reads GAGVSQSPSNKVTEKGKDVELRCDPISGHTALYWYRQSLGQGLEFLIYFQGNSAPDKSGLPSDRFSAERTGGSVSTLTIQRTQQEDSAVYLCASSSHRGSTYEQYFGPGTRLTVT.

This clonotype was observed a few times. The rearrangement links TRBV30 to TRBJ2-5; D possibly corresponds to TRBD2 (7 bases). V was shortened by 0 bases and J by 11 bases, with 16 bases between the two germline ends. CDR3 length equals 13 residues. Germline V gene lookup returns CDR1 GTSNPN and CDR2 SVGIG (reference sequence). Here the CDR3 DNA reads TGTGCCTGGAGTGTAAGGTCGGGGGGCTGGCAGTACTTC. Its translation: CAWSVRSGGWQYF.